This T cell receptor beta chain emerged from a study of CD8+ T cells in alopecia areata. Study findings and constraints: Many expanded lesional clones persisted during tofacitinib (in both scalp and blood). Tofacitinib yielded significantly lower scalp clonality and fewer expanded CD8+ clones among the top 100. Elevated clonality characterized lesional scalp relative to normal scalp, particularly in alopecia totalis/universalis.

Comments on this clone: No antigen is known for it.

Treatment indicated: oral pan-JAK inhibitor, 5-10 mg twice daily. Sorting separated CD4+ and CD8+ T cells out of PBMCs. This CDR3 region has 15 residues. Germline CDR1 reads MNHEY; CDR2 reads SVGAGI. V shed 2 bases and J 3 bases; nucleotides not matched to a gene: 5. Sequencing used cDNA as its template, made by extracting RNA and reverse transcribing it. Some clones are missing from TCRdb's copy, which holds only in-frame ones; the method was immunoSEQ multiplex PCR. The sample lists tens of thousands of clones; about 45% were seen once. The material was CD8+ T cells sorted from blood, obtained around week 36, from a patient treated with tofacitinib. The chain recombines TRBV6-5 with TRBJ2-5; 8 bases are shared with TRBD1. The TCR originated in a human donor with alopecia areata. CDR3 DNA sequence: TGTGCCAGCAGTTACCGACAGGGGCTAAAAGAGACCCAGTACTTC. This encodes CASSYRQGLKETQYF.